Below, 5 T cell receptor beta chains from the same sample are listed, as sequenced in a study of blood T cell repertoires in COVID-19. The assay was immunoSEQ multiplex PCR, and TCRdb's table has in-frame clones only and misses some. The data contain about 64,000 clones, roughly 88% of them singletons. Sequenced input: peripheral blood. The receptors shown here come from a human donor in a cohort sampled during active COVID-19.

The chain recombines TRBV2 with TRBJ1-1; TRBD1 matches at 9 bases. After removal of 7 bases from V and 4 bases from J, the junction contained 7 bases not matched to a gene. This CDR3 contains 14 residues. Germline V CDR1 and CDR2: SNHLY, FYNNEI. The CDR3 reads CASIPDRGVTEAFF. As DNA, the CDR3 is TGTGCCAGCATCCCGGACAGGGGAGTCACTGAAGCTTTCTTT. Drawing the rest from reference TRBV2 and TRBJ1-1, the complete variable domain is EPEVTQTPSHQVTQMGQEVILRCVPISNHLYFYWYRQILGQKVEFLVSFYNNEISEKSEIFDDQFSVERPDGSNFTLKIRSTKLEDSAMYFCASIPDRGVTEAFFGQGTRLTVV.

V usage is TRBV25-1 and J usage is TRBJ2-7, with a tentative D call TRBD1 (6 bases). Trimming removed 5 bases at V and 5 bases at J, with 13 bases between. This CDR3 has 13 residues. Germline V gene lookup returns CDR1 MGHDK and CDR2 SYGVNS. In nucleotides, the CDR3 is TGTGCCAGCAGTCAGGTCAGGGGCCACGAGCAGTACTTC. Amino acid sequence: CASSQVRGHEQYF.

The chain is built from TRBV24-1 and TRBJ2-5; TRBD1 agrees at 9 bases. CDR3 length equals 13 residues. Germline V gene data show CDR1 as KGHDR and CDR2 as SFDVKD. V lost 7 bases to trimming and J lost 5 bases; unmatched junction nucleotides: 4. CDR3 loop: CATRQGAGETQYF. CDR3 nucleotide sequence: TGTGCCACCAGACAGGGGGCCGGTGAGACCCAGTACTTC.

CDR3 in amino acids: CASSRAGPSEKLFF. In DNA, the CDR3 is TGTGCCAGTAGTAGGGCGGGACCCAGTGAAAAACTGTTTTTT. The rearrangement joins TRBV19 to TRBJ1-4, with D maybe TRBD1 (5 bases). V dropped 4 bases and J dropped 7 bases, with 13 bases sitting between them. Germline V gene sequence: CDR1 LNHDA, CDR2 SQIVND (reference sequence). The CDR3 totals 14 residues.

The genes are TRBV20-1 and TRBJ2-4, with 10 bases that match TRBD2. Germline V lookup: CDR1 DFQATT, CDR2 SNEGSKA (reference sequence). The CDR3 consists of 15 residues. V lost 3 bases, J lost 11 bases, and 13 bases stayed unmatched. CDR3 coding DNA: TGCAGTGCTAGTGGCTTGCTAGCGGGAGTCTCTCTTCAGTACTTC. This codes for CSASGLLAGVSLQYF.